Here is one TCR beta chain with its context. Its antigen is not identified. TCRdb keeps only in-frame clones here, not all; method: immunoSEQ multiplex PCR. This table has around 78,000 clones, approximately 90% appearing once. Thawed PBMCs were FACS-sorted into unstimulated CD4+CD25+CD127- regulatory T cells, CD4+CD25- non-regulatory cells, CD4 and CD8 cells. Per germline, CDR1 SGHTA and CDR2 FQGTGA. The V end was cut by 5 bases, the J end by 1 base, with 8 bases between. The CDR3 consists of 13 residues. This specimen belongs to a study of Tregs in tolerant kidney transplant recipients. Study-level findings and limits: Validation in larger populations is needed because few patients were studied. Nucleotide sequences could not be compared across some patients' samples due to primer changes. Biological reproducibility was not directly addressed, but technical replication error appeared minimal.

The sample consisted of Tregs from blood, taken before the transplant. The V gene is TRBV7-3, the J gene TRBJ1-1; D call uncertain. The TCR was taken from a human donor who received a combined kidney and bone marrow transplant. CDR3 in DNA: TGTGCCAGCAGCCAACGGGGGAACACTGAAGCTTTCTTT. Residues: CASSQRGNTEAFF.